The 9 T cell receptor beta chains presented below share a single source sample, sequenced in a study of blood T cell repertoires in COVID-19. Some clones are missing from TCRdb's copy, which holds only in-frame ones; the method was immunoSEQ multiplex PCR. This table holds about 240,000 clones, 85% found once. Sequenced: peripheral blood. These receptors came from a man in his fifties or sixties with COVID-19, enrolled during active disease.

This chain joins TRBV7-9 and TRBJ2-4; 7 nucleotides line up with TRBD1. CDR3 length equals 14 residues. Germline V lookup: CDR1 SEHNR, CDR2 FQNEAQ (reference sequence). V lost 3 bases to trimming and J lost 8 bases; unmatched junction nucleotides: 7. This CDR3 reads CASSFDGTVDIQYF. The CDR3 nucleotides read TGTGCCAGCAGCTTTGACGGGACAGTGGACATTCAGTACTTC.

This chain connects TRBV7-2 to TRBJ2-7, with 10 bases matching TRBD1. The CDR3 runs 14 residues. In germline, CDR1 is SGHTA, CDR2 FQGNSA. The V and J ends lost 5 bases and 4 bases, in that order; junction bases with no gene match: 5. The CDR3 bases are TGTGCCAGCAGCCCGGGACAGGGGCAATACGAGCAGTACTTC. The encoded protein is CASSPGQGQYEQYF.

The rearrangement joins TRBV29-1 to TRBJ2-7, with 11 bases that match TRBD2. The CDR3 sequence is 14 residues long. V lost 6 bases, J lost 4 bases, and 8 bases stayed unmatched. Germline values: CDR1 SQVTM, CDR2 ANQGSEA. CDR3 nucleotides: TGCAGCGTGGAGACTAGCGGGGACCTTTACGAGCAGTACTTC. This gives the protein CSVETSGDLYEQYF.

About this clone itself: Other DNA sequences in this sample translate to the same CDR3. The chain combines TRBV5-1 with TRBJ1-1; tentative D call: TRBD1 (6 bases). Germline V gene sequence: CDR1 SGHRS, CDR2 YFSETQ. The CDR3 covers 14 residues. The V gene lost 2 bases and the J gene lost 4 bases, with 12 bases spanning the gap. For the CDR3, the DNA is TGCGCCAGCAGCTTTGGGGGCGAGGGCACTGAAGCTTTCTTT. Translated: CASSFGGEGTEAFF.

The gene calls are TRBV18 and TRBJ2-7; D is unclear. The CDR3 runs to 16 residues. Germline-derived CDR1 and CDR2 are KGHSH and LQKENI. V was cut by 1 base and J by 0 bases, with 13 bases left in between. This CDR3 reads CASSPRGEVSSYEQYF. CDR3 in DNA: TGTGCCAGCTCACCACGAGGTGAGGTGTCCTCCTACGAGCAGTACTTC.

This clone was seen more than once but under ten times. The chain is built from TRBV6-5 and TRBJ2-7; D is possibly TRBD2 (6 bases). Germline V lookup: CDR1 MNHEY, CDR2 SVGAGI. The CDR3 extends over 13 amino acids. The germline V and J ends were trimmed by 9 bases and 6 bases, with 18 bases remaining between them. Written as DNA, the CDR3 is TGTGCCAGACCCCAGGAGGGGAGATCCGAGCAGTACTTC. Translation gives CARPQEGRSEQYF.

The chain carries TRBV18 and TRBJ2-7, with TRBD1 matching over 8 bases. The V and J ends lost 3 bases and 5 bases, in that order; junction bases with no gene match: 9. CDR3 length: 15 residues. Germline loops: CDR1 KGHSH, CDR2 LQKENI. CDR3 bases: TGTGCCAGCTCACCCAGAGACAGGGGCGACCACGAGCAGTACTTC. Protein sequence: CASSPRDRGDHEQYF.

The chain is built from TRBV11-1 and TRBJ2-2; perhaps TRBD1 as D (6 bases). CDR1 and CDR2 from the germline V gene are SGHAT and FQDESV (reference sequence). Trimming left V 3 bases short and J 6 bases short, with 17 bases between. There are 16 residues in the CDR3. Here the CDR3 reads CASSFFQGIDPGELFF. CDR3 nucleotide sequence: TGTGCCAGCAGCTTTTTTCAGGGGATAGATCCCGGGGAGCTGTTTTTT.

The chain carries TRBV2 and TRBJ2-7, with a weak D call TRBD2 (5 bases). V lost 7 bases, J lost 7 bases, and 11 bases lay in between. The CDR3 sequence is 11 residues long. Germline V lookup: CDR1 SNHLY, CDR2 FYNNEI. DNA for the CDR3: TGTGCCAGCAAGCGGACGGGGGAGCAGTACTTC. Amino acid sequence: CASKRTGEQYF.